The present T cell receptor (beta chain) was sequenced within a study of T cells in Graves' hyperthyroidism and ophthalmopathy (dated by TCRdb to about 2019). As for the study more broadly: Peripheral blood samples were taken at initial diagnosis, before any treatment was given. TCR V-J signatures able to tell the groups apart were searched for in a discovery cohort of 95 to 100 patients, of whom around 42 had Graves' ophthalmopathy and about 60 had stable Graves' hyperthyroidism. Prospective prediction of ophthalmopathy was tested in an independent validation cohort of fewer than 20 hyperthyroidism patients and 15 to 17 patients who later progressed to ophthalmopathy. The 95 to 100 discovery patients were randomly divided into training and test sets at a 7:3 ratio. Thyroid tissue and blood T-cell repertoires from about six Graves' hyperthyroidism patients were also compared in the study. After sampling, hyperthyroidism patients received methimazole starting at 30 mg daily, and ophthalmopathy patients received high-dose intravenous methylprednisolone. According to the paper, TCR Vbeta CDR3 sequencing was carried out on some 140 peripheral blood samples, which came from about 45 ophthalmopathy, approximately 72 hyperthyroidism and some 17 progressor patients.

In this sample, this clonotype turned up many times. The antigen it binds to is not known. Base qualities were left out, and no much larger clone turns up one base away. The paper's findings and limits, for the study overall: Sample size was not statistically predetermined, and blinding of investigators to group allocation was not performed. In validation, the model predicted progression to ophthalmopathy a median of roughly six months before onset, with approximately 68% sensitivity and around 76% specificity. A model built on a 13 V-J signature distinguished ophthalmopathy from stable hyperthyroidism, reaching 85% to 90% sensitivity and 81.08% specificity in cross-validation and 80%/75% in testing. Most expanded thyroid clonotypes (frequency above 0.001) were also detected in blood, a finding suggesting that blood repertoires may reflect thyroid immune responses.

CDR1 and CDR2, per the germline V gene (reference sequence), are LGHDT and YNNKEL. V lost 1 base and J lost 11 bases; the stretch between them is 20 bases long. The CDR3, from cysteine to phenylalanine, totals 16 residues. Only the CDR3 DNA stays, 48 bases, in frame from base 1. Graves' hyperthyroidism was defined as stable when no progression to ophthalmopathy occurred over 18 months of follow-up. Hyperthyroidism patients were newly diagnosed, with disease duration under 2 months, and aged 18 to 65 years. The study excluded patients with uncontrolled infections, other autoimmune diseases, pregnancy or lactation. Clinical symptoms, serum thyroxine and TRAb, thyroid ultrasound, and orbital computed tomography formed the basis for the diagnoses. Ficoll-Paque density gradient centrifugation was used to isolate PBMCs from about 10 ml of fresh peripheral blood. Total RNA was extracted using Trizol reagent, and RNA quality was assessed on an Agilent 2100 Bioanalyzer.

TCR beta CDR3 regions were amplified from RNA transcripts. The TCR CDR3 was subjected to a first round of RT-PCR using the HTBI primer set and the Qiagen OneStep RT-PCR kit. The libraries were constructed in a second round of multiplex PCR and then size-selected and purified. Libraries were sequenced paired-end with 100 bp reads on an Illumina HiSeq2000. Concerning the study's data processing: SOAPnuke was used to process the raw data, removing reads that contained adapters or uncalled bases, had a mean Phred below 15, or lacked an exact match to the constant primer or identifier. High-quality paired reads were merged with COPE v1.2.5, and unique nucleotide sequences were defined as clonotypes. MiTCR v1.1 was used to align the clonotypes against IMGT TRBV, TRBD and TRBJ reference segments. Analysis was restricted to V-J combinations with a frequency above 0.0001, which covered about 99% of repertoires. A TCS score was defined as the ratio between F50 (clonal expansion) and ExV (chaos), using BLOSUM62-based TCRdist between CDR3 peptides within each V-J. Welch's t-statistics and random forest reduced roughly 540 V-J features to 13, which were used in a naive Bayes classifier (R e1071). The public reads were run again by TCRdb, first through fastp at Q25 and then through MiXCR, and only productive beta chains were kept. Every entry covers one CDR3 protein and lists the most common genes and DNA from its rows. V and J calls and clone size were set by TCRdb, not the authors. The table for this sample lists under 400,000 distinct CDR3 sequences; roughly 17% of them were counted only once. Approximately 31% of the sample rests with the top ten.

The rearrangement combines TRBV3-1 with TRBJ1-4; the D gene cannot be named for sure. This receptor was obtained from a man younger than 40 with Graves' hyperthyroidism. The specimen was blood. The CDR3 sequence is CASSQVGGVGSGKLFF. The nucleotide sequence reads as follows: TGTGCCAGCAGCCAAGTTGGTGGGGTAGGTTCGGGGAAACTGTTTTTT.